This TCR beta chain was captured by sequencing in a study of blood T cells in healthy people across ages. This clonotype was counted between two and nine times. Its antigen is unidentified. With a J-beta primer mix and a sample-barcoded 5' primer, a second PCR ran roughly 6 to 11 cycles. The template-switch adaptor, which had 12 random nucleotides, put a tag on each cDNA molecule. TCRdb redid the calling of the 5' RACE reads with MiXCR, one entry per CDR3 protein. The sample has around 710,000 distinct CDR3 sequences, roughly 43% seen once. The study's findings and limits: Donors of long life had a larger count of naive CD4+ cells and greater diversity than aged donors. CMV status of donors was not determined, possibly confounding expanded clonotype changes.

The sequence was obtained from a woman in her sixties in good health. Sequencing input: blood.

The CDR3 is CATSRGPGTPYEQYF. CDR3 nucleotides: TGTGCCACCAGCAGAGGACCCGGGACTCCCTACGAGCAGTACTTC. J is TRBJ2-7 and V is TRBV15, with D possibly matching TRBD2 (6 bases). Germline loops: CDR1 LNHNV, CDR2 YYDKDF (reference sequence). V was clipped by 1 base and J by 2 bases, with 12 bases between them. This CDR3 has 15 amino acids.